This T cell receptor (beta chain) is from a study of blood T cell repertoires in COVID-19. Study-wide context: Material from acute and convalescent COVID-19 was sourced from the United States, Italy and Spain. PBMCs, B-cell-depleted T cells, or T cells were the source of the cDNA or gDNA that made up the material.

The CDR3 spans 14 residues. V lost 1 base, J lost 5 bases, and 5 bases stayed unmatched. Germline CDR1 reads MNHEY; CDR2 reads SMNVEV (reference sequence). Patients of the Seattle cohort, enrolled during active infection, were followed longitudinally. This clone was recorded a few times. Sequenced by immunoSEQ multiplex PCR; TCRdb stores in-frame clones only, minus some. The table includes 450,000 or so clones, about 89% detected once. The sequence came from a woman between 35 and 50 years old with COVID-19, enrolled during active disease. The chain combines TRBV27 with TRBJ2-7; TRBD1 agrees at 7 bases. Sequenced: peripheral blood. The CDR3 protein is CASSLYTGVDEQYF. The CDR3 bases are TGTGCCAGCAGTTTATATACAGGGGTCGACGAGCAGTACTTC.